This record covers a single T cell receptor beta chain. Its specificity is not known. This sample stems from a study of regulatory T cells in long-lasting Graves disease. On the study more broadly: With positive TSH receptor antibodies and over 5 years of antithyroid drugs, Graves' disease was considered persistent.

The V gene lost 0 bases and the J gene lost 0 bases, with 11 bases spanning the gap. Germline assignment: CDR1 DFQATT and CDR2 SNEGSKA (reference sequence). This CDR3 has 15 amino acids. Relying on iRepertoire HTBI primers and Arm-PCR of CDR3 regions, the team built TCR beta libraries. TCRdb processed the multiplex PCR reads anew with MiXCR; each CDR3 protein has one entry. The sample lists 400,000 to 500,000 distinct CDR3 sequences, about 21% occurring once. Regarding time point: persistent/refractory GD, antithyroid drugs over 5 years with positive TRAb. From PBMCs, RNA was extracted and then used to make the TCR library. It was an endocrinology department in Xi'an, China, that provided the patients. Study observations and caveats: Lower TCR diversity characterized persistent Graves' patients relative to newly diagnosed patients.

V and J are TRBV20-1 and TRBJ1-1; D may be TRBD1 (6 bases). The clonotype originates from a female donor with Graves disease. The source material was peripheral blood mononuclear cells (PBMCs), sampled when the disease was refractory, from a patient treated with antithyroid drugs. The DNA for the CDR3 is TGCAGTGCTAGAGATAGTGGGGGCATGAACACTGAAGCTTTCTTT. Protein product: CSARDSGGMNTEAFF.